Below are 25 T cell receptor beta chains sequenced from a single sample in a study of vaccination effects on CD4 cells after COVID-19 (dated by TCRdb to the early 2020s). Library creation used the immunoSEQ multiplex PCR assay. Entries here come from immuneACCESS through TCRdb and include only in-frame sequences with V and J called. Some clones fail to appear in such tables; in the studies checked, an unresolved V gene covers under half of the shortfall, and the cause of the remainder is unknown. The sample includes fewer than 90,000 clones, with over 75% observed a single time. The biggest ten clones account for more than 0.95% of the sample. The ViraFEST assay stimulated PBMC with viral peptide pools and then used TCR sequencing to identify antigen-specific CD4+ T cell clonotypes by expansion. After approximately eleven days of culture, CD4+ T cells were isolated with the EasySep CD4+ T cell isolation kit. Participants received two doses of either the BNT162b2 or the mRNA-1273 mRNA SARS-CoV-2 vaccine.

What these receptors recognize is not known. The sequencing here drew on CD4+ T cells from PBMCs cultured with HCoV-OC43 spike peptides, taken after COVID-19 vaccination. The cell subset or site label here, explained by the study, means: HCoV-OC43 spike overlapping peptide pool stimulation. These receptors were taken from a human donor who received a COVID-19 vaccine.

As DNA, the CDR3 is TGTGCCAGCAGTGAATCCTGGGGGGGGAGTCAGCAGTACGTC. Encoded protein: CASSESWGGSQQYV. This sequence joins TRBV6-1 and TRBJ2-7; 7 nucleotides agree with TRBD2. Trimming cost V 2 bases and J 8 bases; bases outside gene matches: 9. Germline assignment: CDR1 MNHNS and CDR2 SASEGT. The CDR3 spans 14 residues.

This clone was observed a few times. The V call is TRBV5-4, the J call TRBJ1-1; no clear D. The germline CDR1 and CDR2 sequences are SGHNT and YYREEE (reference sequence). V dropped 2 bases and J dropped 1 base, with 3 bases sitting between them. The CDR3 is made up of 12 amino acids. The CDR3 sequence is CASSLRNTEAFF. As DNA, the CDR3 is TGTGCCAGCAGCTTACGGAACACTGAAGCTTTCTTT.

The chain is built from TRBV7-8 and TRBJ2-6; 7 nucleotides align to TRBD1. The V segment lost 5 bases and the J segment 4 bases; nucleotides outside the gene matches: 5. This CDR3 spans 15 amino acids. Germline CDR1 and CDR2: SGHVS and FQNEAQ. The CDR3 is CASSTTGRGANVLTF. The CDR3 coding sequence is TGTGCCAGCAGCACGACAGGGCGCGGGGCCAACGTCCTGACTTTC.

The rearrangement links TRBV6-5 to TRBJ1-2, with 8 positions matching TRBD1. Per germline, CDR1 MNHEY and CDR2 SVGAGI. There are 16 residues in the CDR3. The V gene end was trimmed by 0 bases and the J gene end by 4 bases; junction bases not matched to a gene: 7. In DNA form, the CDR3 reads TGTGCCAGCAGTTACTCCAGTGGACAGGGAGGCTATGGCTACACCTTC. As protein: CASSYSSGQGGYGYTF.

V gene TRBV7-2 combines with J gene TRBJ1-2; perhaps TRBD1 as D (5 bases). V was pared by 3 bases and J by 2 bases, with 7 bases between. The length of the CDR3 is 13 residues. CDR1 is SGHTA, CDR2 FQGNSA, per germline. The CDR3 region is CASSLGENYGYTF. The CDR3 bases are TGTGCCAGCAGCTTGGGGGAGAACTATGGCTACACCTTC.

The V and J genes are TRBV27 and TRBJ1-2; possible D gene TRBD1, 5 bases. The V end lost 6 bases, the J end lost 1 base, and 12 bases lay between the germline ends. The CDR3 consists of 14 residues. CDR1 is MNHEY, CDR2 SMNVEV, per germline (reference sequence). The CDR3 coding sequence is TGTGCCAGCAGACGGGACGGAATTAACTATGGCTACACCTTC. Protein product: CASRRDGINYGYTF.

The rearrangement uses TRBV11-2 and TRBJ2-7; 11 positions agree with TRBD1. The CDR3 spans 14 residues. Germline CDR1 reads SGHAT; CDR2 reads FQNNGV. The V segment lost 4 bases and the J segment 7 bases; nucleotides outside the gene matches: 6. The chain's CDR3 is CASSWTGGLWEQYV. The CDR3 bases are TGTGCCAGCAGCTGGACAGGGGGCCTATGGGAGCAGTACGTC.

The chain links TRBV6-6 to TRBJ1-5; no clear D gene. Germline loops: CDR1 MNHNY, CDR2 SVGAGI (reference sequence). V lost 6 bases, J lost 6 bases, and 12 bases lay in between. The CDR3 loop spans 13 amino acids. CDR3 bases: TGTGCCAGCAGCCCCGACTTTGCTCAGCCCCAGCATTTT. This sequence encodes CASSPDFAQPQHF.

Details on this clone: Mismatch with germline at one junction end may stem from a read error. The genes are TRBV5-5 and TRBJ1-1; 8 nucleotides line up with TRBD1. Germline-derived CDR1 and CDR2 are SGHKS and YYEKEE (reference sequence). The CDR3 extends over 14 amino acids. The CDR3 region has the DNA TGTGCCAGCAGGTTGGGACAGGTGAACACTGAAGCTTTCTTT. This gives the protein CASRLGQVNTEAFF.

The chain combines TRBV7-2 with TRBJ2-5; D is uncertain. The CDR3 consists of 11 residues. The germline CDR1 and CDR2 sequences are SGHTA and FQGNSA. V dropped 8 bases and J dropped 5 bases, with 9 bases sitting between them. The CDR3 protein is CASLGWETQYF. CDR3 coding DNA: TGTGCCAGCTTGGGGTGGGAGACCCAGTACTTC.

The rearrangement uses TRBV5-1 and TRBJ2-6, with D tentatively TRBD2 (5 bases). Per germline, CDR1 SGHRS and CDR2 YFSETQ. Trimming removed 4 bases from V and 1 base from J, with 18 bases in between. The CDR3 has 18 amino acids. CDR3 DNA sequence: TGCGCCAGCAGCCCGGAGGTCGTATCCGGGTCTGGGGCCAACGTCCTGACTTTC. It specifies CASSPEVVSGSGANVLTF.

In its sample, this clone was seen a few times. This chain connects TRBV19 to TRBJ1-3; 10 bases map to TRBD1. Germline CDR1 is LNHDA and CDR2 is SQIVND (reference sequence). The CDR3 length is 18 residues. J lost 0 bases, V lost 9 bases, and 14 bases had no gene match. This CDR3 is CASNNRPGQGFSGNTIYF. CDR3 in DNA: TGTGCCAGCAATAACAGACCGGGACAGGGGTTCTCTGGAAACACCATATATTTT. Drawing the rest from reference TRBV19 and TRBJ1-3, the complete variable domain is DGGITQSPKYLFRKEGQNVTLSCEQNLNHDAMYWYRQDPGQGLRLIYYSQIVNDFQKGDIAEGYSVSREKKESFPLTVTSAQKNPTAFYLCASNNRPGQGFSGNTIYFGEGSWLTVV.

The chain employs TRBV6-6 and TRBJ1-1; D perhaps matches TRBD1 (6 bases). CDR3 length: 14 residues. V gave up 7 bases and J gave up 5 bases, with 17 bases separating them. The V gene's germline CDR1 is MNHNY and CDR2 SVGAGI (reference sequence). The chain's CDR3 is CASTFAWQGTEAFF. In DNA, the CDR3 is TGTGCCAGCACCTTCGCTTGGCAGGGGACTGAAGCTTTCTTT.

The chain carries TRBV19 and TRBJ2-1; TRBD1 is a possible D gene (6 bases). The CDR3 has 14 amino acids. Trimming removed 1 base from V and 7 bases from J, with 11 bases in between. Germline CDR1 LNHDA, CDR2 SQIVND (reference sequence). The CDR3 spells CASSIGQESNEQFF. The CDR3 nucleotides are TGTGCCAGTAGTATAGGACAGGAGTCGAATGAGCAGTTCTTC.

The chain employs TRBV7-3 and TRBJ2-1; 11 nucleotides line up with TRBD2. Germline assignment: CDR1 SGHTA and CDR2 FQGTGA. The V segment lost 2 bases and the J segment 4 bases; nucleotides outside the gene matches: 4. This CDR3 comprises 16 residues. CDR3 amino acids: CASSLLAGGNYNEQFF. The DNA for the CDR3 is TGTGCCAGCAGCTTACTAGCGGGGGGCAATTACAATGAGCAGTTCTTC.

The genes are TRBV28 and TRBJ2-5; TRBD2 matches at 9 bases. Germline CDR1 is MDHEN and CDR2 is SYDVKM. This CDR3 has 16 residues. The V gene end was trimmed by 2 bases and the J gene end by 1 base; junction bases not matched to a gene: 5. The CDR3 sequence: CASSLAGGAVQETQYF. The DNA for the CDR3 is TGTGCCAGCAGTTTAGCGGGGGGGGCAGTCCAAGAGACCCAGTACTTC.

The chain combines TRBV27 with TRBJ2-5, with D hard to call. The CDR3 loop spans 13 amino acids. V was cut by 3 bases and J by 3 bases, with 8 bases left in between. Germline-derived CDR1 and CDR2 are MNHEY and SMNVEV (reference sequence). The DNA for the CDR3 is TGTGCCAGCAGTTTCTTGGACGAAGAGACCCAGTACTTC. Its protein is CASSFLDEETQYF.

CDR3 residues: CASSQVGPDNSPLHF. DNA of the CDR3: TGCGCCAGCAGCCAAGTGGGACCGGATAATTCACCCCTCCACTTT. V gene TRBV4-3 combines with J gene TRBJ1-6, with D possibly matching TRBD1 (5 bases). Germline-derived CDR1 and CDR2 are LGHNA and YSLEER. Trimming stripped 1 base from V and 5 bases from J, with 9 bases between. The CDR3 is 15 residues long.

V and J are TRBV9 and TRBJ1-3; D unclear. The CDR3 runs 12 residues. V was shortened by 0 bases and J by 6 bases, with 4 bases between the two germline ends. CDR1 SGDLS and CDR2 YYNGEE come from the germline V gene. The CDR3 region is CASSVEKNTIYF. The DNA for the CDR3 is TGTGCCAGCAGCGTAGAAAAAAACACCATATATTTT.

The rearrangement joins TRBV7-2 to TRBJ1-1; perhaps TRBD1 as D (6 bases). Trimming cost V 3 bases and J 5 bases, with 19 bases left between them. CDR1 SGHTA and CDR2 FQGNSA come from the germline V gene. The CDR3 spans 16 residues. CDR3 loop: CASSFRRGARGTEAFF. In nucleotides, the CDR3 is TGTGCCAGCAGCTTCCGGAGGGGGGCCCGCGGTACTGAAGCTTTCTTT.

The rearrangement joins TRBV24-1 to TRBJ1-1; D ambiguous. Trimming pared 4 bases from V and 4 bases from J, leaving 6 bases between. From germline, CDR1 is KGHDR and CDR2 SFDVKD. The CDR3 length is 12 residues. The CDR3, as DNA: TGTGCCACCAGTGACCGGGGCACTGAAGCTTTCTTT. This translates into CATSDRGTEAFF.

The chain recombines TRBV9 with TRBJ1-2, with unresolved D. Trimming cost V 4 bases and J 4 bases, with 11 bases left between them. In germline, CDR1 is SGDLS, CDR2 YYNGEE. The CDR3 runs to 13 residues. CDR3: CASSRDGFYGYTF. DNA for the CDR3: TGTGCCAGCAGCCGAGACGGATTCTATGGCTACACCTTC. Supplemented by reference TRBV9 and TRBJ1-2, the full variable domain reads DSGVTQTPKHLITATGQRVTLRCSPRSGDLSVYWYQQSLDQGLQFLIQYYNGEERAKGNILERFSAQQFPDLHSELNLSSLELGDSALYFCASSRDGFYGYTFGSGTRLTVV.

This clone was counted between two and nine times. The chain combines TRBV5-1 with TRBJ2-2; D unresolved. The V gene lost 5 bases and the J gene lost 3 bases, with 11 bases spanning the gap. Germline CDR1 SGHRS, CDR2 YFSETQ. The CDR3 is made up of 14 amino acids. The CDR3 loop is CASRRAWDTGELFF. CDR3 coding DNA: TGCGCCAGCAGAAGGGCGTGGGACACCGGGGAGCTGTTTTTT.

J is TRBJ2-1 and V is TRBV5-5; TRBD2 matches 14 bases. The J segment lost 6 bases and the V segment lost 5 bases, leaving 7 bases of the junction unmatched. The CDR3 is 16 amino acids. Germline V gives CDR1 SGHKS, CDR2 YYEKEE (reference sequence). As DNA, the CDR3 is TGTGCCAGCAGTTCCGGACTAGCGGGGGGTAGCAATGAGCAGTTCTTC. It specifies CASSSGLAGGSNEQFF.

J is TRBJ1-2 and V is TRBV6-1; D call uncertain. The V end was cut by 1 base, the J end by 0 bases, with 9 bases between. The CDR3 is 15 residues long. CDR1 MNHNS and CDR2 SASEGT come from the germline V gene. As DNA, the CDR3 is TGTGCCAGCAGTGAAGGCCGTTTAGCTAACTATGGCTACACCTTC. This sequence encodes CASSEGRLANYGYTF.